These 27 T cell receptor beta chains came from one sample sequenced in a study of blood T cell repertoires in COVID-19. TCRdb's copy holds only in-frame clones and misses some; the assay was immunoSEQ multiplex PCR. The sample yields 90,000 to 110,000 clones, around 81% seen once. Sequenced: peripheral blood. Every receptor here comes from a human donor in a cohort sampled during active or convalescent COVID-19.

The rearrangement links TRBV24-1 to TRBJ2-1; 14 positions agree with TRBD2. The V and J ends lost 0 bases and 6 bases, in that order; junction bases with no gene match: 6. The CDR3 extends over 18 amino acids. Germline CDR1 KGHDR, CDR2 SFDVKD. DNA of the CDR3: TGTGCCACCAGTGATTTGTCCGGGACTAGCGGGGGTTCCAATGAGCAGTTCTTC. Translating it yields CATSDLSGTSGGSNEQFF.

J is TRBJ1-1 and V is TRBV7-2; D is possibly TRBD1 (5 bases). CDR1 and CDR2 from the germline V gene are SGHTA and FQGNSA. V was shortened by 5 bases and J by 4 bases, with 20 bases between the two germline ends. The CDR3 length is 16 residues. CDR3 DNA sequence: TGTGCCAGCAGCACCACGTCGGGGGGATTAGGCACTGAAGCTTTCTTT. Amino acids: CASSTTSGGLGTEAFF.

The chain joins TRBV5-6 to TRBJ2-5; 8 positions agree with TRBD2. Trimming took 1 base from V and 2 from J; bases not matched to a gene: 10. Germline loops: CDR1 SGHDT, CDR2 YYEEEE. The CDR3 contains 17 residues. As DNA, the CDR3 is TGTGCCAGCAGCTTGTACCTCAGCGGGAGACGTCAAGAGACCCAGTACTTC. Its translation: CASSLYLSGRRQETQYF.

This clone came up a few times. The V call is TRBV7-6, the J call TRBJ2-7, with 10 positions matching TRBD1. Trimming removed 1 base from V and 6 bases from J; junction bases left unmatched: 6. The length of the CDR3 is 15 residues. From germline, CDR1 is SGHVS and CDR2 FNYEAQ. CDR3 amino acids: CASSLETGGDAEQYF. The CDR3 DNA reads TGTGCCAGCAGCTTAGAGACAGGGGGCGACGCCGAGCAGTACTTC.

The chain is built from TRBV5-6 and TRBJ2-5; 12 nucleotides match TRBD2. The CDR3 consists of 15 residues. From germline, CDR1 is SGHDT and CDR2 YYEEEE. V trimming: 4 bases; J trimming: 2 bases; junction bases outside the gene matches: 3. The CDR3 region has the DNA TGTGCCAGCAGCCTCACTAGCGGGGGGCAAGAGACCCAGTACTTC. This codes for CASSLTSGGQETQYF.

CDR3: CASSGTSGYTDTQYF. DNA for the CDR3: TGTGCCAGCAGTGGGACTAGCGGATACACAGATACGCAGTATTTT. The V gene is TRBV21-1, the J gene TRBJ2-3; the D segment call TRBD2 is taken from the table without a DNA check. TRBV21-1 is a pseudogene locus. This CDR3 region has 15 residues.

The chain recombines TRBV20-1 with TRBJ2-7; TRBD1 matches at 8 bases. V dropped 3 bases and J dropped 5; count of bases not matched to a gene: 9. Germline V gene data show CDR1 as DFQATT and CDR2 as SNEGSKA (reference sequence). This CDR3 region has 14 residues. Here the CDR3 reads CSASSDRGINEQYF. The CDR3 DNA reads as TGCAGTGCTAGTAGCGACAGGGGTATCAACGAGCAGTACTTC.

The V and J genes are TRBV5-6 and TRBJ2-1; 8 bases line up with TRBD1. The CDR3 runs 16 residues. Germline V gene lookup returns CDR1 SGHDT and CDR2 YYEEEE. With V trimmed by 6 bases and J by 3 bases, 11 bases remained unmatched. The CDR3 DNA is TGTGCCAGCACCATTCAACCGGGACAGGACTACAATGAGCAGTTCTTC. Protein product: CASTIQPGQDYNEQFF.

This clone was found once. The chain links TRBV5-1 to TRBJ2-1, with D maybe TRBD1 (5 bases). V dropped 0 bases and J dropped 1 base, with 8 bases sitting between them. The germline gives CDR1 SGHRS, CDR2 YFSETQ. The CDR3 is 15 residues long. CDR3 DNA sequence: TGCGCCAGCAGCTTGGGGACACAGTCCTACAATGAGCAGTTCTTC. Protein product: CASSLGTQSYNEQFF.

V usage is TRBV6-1 and J usage is TRBJ1-6; perhaps TRBD1 as D (5 bases). The CDR3 is 16 residues long. The germline V and J ends were trimmed by 2 bases and 9 bases, with 17 bases remaining between them. The germline CDR1 and CDR2 sequences are MNHNS and SASEGT. The CDR3 protein is CASSEIGSHGGSPLHF. The CDR3 DNA follows: TGTGCCAGCAGTGAAATAGGCTCGCACGGGGGTTCACCCCTCCACTTT.

The chain uses TRBV4-2 and TRBJ2-2; possible D gene TRBD2, 6 bases. CDR1 and CDR2 from the germline V gene are LGHNA and YNFKEQ. The CDR3 spans 15 residues. The V and J ends lost 4 bases and 4 bases respectively, with 13 bases between them. CDR3 in DNA: TGTGCCAGCAGCCCTGGGGGGATCCCCACCGGGGAGCTGTTTTTT. Translating it yields CASSPGGIPTGELFF.

V and J are TRBV7-2 and TRBJ2-7; TRBD2 might be the D (6 bases). Trimming took off 7 bases at V and 2 bases at J, with 18 bases between the two ends. The CDR3 is 15 amino acids. CDR1 is SGHTA and CDR2 is FQGNSA in the germline V gene. Here the CDR3 reads CASTHRRDAPYEQYF. In nucleotides, the CDR3 is TGTGCCAGCACCCATAGGAGGGACGCCCCCTACGAGCAGTACTTC.

The chain employs TRBV2 and TRBJ2-5; 7 bases are a match to TRBD1. The V segment lost 5 bases and the J segment 0 bases; nucleotides outside the gene matches: 6. Germline V CDR1 and CDR2: SNHLY, FYNNEI. The CDR3 covers 15 residues. The DNA of the CDR3 is TGTGCCAGCAGTCCAGACAGGGCCGACCAAGAGACCCAGTACTTC. This encodes CASSPDRADQETQYF. The complete variable domain, with remaining parts taken from reference TRBV2 and TRBJ2-5, reads EPEVTQTPSHQVTQMGQEVILRCVPISNHLYFYWYRQILGQKVEFLVSFYNNEISEKSEIFDDQFSVERPDGSNFTLKIRSTKLEDSAMYFCASSPDRADQETQYFGPGTRLLVL.

The chain carries TRBV11-2 and TRBJ2-5; TRBD2 matches 13 bases. Germline V lookup: CDR1 SGHAT, CDR2 FQNNGV. The CDR3 consists of 15 residues. V shed 5 bases and J 5 bases; nucleotides not matched to a gene: 5. The CDR3 sequence is CASSTSGGARETQYF. In DNA form, the CDR3 reads TGTGCCAGCAGCACTAGCGGGGGGGCCAGGGAGACCCAGTACTTC.

Only a few counts were recorded for this clone. CDR3 loop: CASSLGLAANTGELFF. DNA of the CDR3: TGTGCCAGCAGCTTAGGGCTAGCGGCGAACACCGGGGAGCTGTTTTTT. This chain joins TRBV7-2 and TRBJ2-2, with 7 nucleotides matching TRBD2. The CDR3 covers 16 residues. CDR1 and CDR2 from the germline V gene are SGHTA and FQGNSA. With V trimmed by 1 base and J by 0 bases, 2 bases remained unmatched.

V gene TRBV29-1 combines with J gene TRBJ2-5, with 10 bases matching TRBD1. CDR3 length: 12 amino acids. The germline CDR1 and CDR2 sequences are SQVTM and ANQGSEA. Trimming took 6 bases from V and 7 from J; bases not matched to a gene: 5. CDR3 nucleotide sequence: TGCAGCGTGAGACAGGGGGCGGGGACCCAGTACTTC. Residues: CSVRQGAGTQYF.

The V and J genes are TRBV7-9 and TRBJ2-7, with D maybe TRBD2 (6 bases). The germline V gene encodes CDR1 SEHNR and CDR2 FQNEAQ (reference sequence). CDR3 size: 13 residues. Trimming took off 3 bases at V and 6 bases at J, with 12 bases between the two ends. CDR3 DNA: TGTGCCAGCAGCTTGAGTGAACTAGCCGAGCAGTACTTC. Amino acids: CASSLSELAEQYF.

The gene calls are TRBV5-8 and TRBJ1-4, with D tentatively TRBD1 (6 bases). Germline V CDR1 and CDR2: SGHTS, YDEGEE. The CDR3 contains 15 residues. Trimming shortened V by 4 bases and J by 5 bases, and 15 bases separated the two germline ends. CDR3 sequence: CASSRRQAPNEKLFF. The CDR3 nucleotides read TGTGCCAGCAGCCGACGACAGGCGCCCAATGAAAAACTGTTTTTT.

The chain combines TRBV10-3 with TRBJ1-2; 9 bases align to TRBD1. The CDR3 length is 16 residues. The J segment lost 4 bases and the V segment lost 7 bases, leaving 13 bases of the junction unmatched. Germline V CDR1 and CDR2: ENHRY, SYGVKD. CDR3 nucleotides: TGTGCCATCAATAAACTCGCGGGACAGGGCATCTATGGCTACACCTTC. Protein product: CAINKLAGQGIYGYTF.

This clone was observed a few times. The rearrangement uses TRBV9 and TRBJ2-3; D call uncertain. The CDR3 is 12 residues long. V was cut by 4 bases and J by 2 bases, with 5 bases left in between. Germline V gene sequence: CDR1 SGDLS, CDR2 YYNGEE. In DNA form, the CDR3 reads TGTGCCAGCAGCATCTACACAGATACGCAGTATTTT. This encodes CASSIYTDTQYF.

V gene TRBV6-2 or TRBV6-3 combines with J gene TRBJ1-5, with TRBD1 as a possible D gene (6 bases). V shed 5 bases and J shed 8 bases, with 19 bases lying between them. CDR1 is MNHEY and CDR2 is SVGEGT in the germline V gene. The CDR3 extends over 15 amino acids. CDR3 DNA: TGTGCCAGCAGTCGTATACAGGGTGAGAATAAGCCCCAGCATTTT. Translated: CASSRIQGENKPQHF.

The chain uses TRBV24-1 and TRBJ2-1, with TRBD2 identical over 14 bases. Germline loops: CDR1 KGHDR, CDR2 SFDVKD. The CDR3 spans 14 residues. The V and J ends lost 9 bases and 9 bases, in that order; junction bases with no gene match: 6. Here the CDR3 reads CATGGTSGSREQFF. The CDR3 nucleotides read TGTGCCACCGGGGGGACTAGCGGGAGTCGTGAGCAGTTCTTC.

This chain joins TRBV11-2 and TRBJ1-4; D is perhaps TRBD1 (6 bases). Deletions cut 6 bases from V and 7 bases from J, with 15 bases between. This CDR3 comprises 14 residues. The germline CDR1 and CDR2 sequences are SGHAT and FQNNGV. DNA of the CDR3: TGTGCCAGCAGGAAGACAGGTGGGATTGAAAAACTGTTTTTT. This encodes CASRKTGGIEKLFF.

The V gene is TRBV3-1 (or the pseudogene TRBV3-2), the J gene TRBJ2-5; TRBD2 aligns across 8 bases. The CDR3 runs to 15 residues. Trimming took 3 bases from V and 4 from J; bases not matched to a gene: 7. The germline gives CDR1 LGHDT, CDR2 YNNKEL (reference sequence). CDR3 sequence (DNA): TGTGCCAGCAGCCACCCGGGACTAGTCGGAGAGACCCAGTACTTC. This gives the protein CASSHPGLVGETQYF.

Points on this clone: At one end the junction does not follow the germline gene, possibly because of a read error. The chain employs TRBV7-9 and TRBJ2-5; 7 positions agree with TRBD1. The CDR3 runs 11 residues. Germline CDR1 is SEHNR and CDR2 is FQNEAQ (reference sequence). The CDR3: CASSHQTGLHF. CDR3 DNA sequence: TGTGCCAGCAGCCATCAGACAGGGCTACACTTC.

This chain links TRBV6-5 with TRBJ1-3; no definite D call. The CDR3 loop spans 14 amino acids. From germline, CDR1 is MNHEY and CDR2 SVGAGI. V dropped 7 bases and J dropped 1 base, with 11 bases sitting between them. CDR3 sequence: CASISSLSGNTIYF. CDR3 DNA: TGTGCCAGCATTAGCTCACTGTCTGGAAACACCATATATTTT.

The rearrangement uses TRBV7-8 and TRBJ1-1; 8 bases align to TRBD1. The germline V gene has CDR1 SGHVS and CDR2 FQNEAQ. The CDR3 runs to 15 residues. V lost 2 bases and J lost 4; bases outside the gene matches: 6. CDR3 protein: CASSLSGQGITEAFF. CDR3 DNA: TGTGCCAGCAGCTTAAGCGGACAGGGAATCACTGAAGCTTTCTTT.